This T cell receptor beta chain was documented in a study of T cell responses to AZD1222 COVID-19 vaccine. Whole-study results and caveats: The study identified only 6 or 7 AZD1222 recipients as seropositive at baseline. Epitopes outside B.1.351 and B.1.1.7 mutated regions reportedly drew nearly half of spike TCRs. There were mostly white British donors and more females than males, and clonal diversity was possibly underestimated.

The germline V and J ends were trimmed by 0 bases and 0 bases, with 14 bases remaining between them. Germline CDR1 is LGHNA and CDR2 is YSLEER. The CDR3 consists of 17 residues. Data came from immunoSEQ multiplex PCR; TCRdb stores just in-frame clones and leaves some out. This table has tens of thousands of clones, roughly 86% appearing once. Of note for this clone: Its target is not known.

The receptor was isolated from an adult in good health. The starting material was peripheral blood, obtained on day 0 of MenACWY control vaccination. J is TRBJ1-2 and V is TRBV4-3, with a tentative D call TRBD1 (6 bases). The CDR3 nucleotides are TGCGCCAGCAGCCAAGATGACACGCCAGGGGCTAACTATGGCTACACCTTC. This gives the protein CASSQDDTPGANYGYTF.